This T cell receptor beta chain was profiled in a study of OX40 agonist ivuxolimab in advanced cancers. Data came from immunoSEQ multiplex PCR; TCRdb stores just in-frame clones and leaves some out. This sample has more than 45,000 clones, with 94% found just once. The germline V gene encodes CDR1 MGHRA and CDR2 YSYEKL. The CDR3 runs to 14 residues. The V and J ends lost 0 bases and 6 bases respectively, with 12 bases between them. The material was CD4+ or CD8+ T cells sorted from blood, obtained in a trial of the OX40 agonist ivuxolimab. The receptor was isolated from an adult with an advanced solid tumor such as melanoma, head and neck, liver or kidney cancer. The rearrangement links TRBV4-1 to TRBJ2-7; D is unclear. CDR3 DNA: TGCGCCAGCAGCCAAGAGTCCTCCCAACGCGAGCAGTACTTC. Residues: CASSQESSQREQYF.